The rows below give T cell receptor beta chains drawn from one sample of a study of long-term antiretroviral therapy in people with HIV. Repertoires were generated with immunoSEQ multiplex PCR, while TCRdb's copy carries only in-frame clones and drops some. The sample lists roughly 25,000 clones, around 83% occurring once. The sample consisted of unsorted PBMCs, taken 0.7 years before starting antiretroviral therapy. All receptors derive from a young man with HIV. Both conserved end residues are part of each CDR3. Fields, in order: V gene, clone size, J gene, CDR3 protein. Some rows have no size entry. The others give once, few or many, or a class for an expanded clone.

v_call: TRBV19
clone_size: few
j_call: TRBJ1-4
cdr3_aa: CASSINSGWKLFF

v_call: TRBV2
clone_size: NA
j_call: TRBJ1-2
cdr3_aa: CASRDTGEDGYTF

v_call: TRBV19
clone_size: few
j_call: TRBJ2-1
cdr3_aa: CASSADSSSYNEQFF

v_call: TRBV6-4
clone_size: NA
j_call: TRBJ1-1
cdr3_aa: CASWGAGGNTEAFF

v_call: TRBV7-3
clone_size: few
j_call: TRBJ2-2
cdr3_aa: CASSLYQGSGELFF

v_call: TRBV7-2
clone_size: few
j_call: TRBJ2-7
cdr3_aa: CASSLLGPYQYF

v_call: TRBV2
clone_size: once
j_call: TRBJ1-4
cdr3_aa: CARPHWINEKLFF

v_call: TRBV9
clone_size: few
j_call: TRBJ2-7
cdr3_aa: CASSVGSGLEGEQYF

v_call: TRBV30
clone_size: NA
j_call: TRBJ1-4
cdr3_aa: CAWISGYKLFF

v_call: TRBV10-3
clone_size: once
j_call: TRBJ2-1
cdr3_aa: CAISGRTSGTPNEQFF

v_call: TRBV19
clone_size: NA
j_call: TRBJ1-5
cdr3_aa: CASSPTGALTLNQPQHF

v_call: TRBV25-1
clone_size: NA
j_call: TRBJ2-1
cdr3_aa: CASSESGWGGPSYNEQFF

v_call: TRBV2
clone_size: NA
j_call: TRBJ1-4
cdr3_aa: CASWGGVEKLFF

v_call: TRBV28
clone_size: NA
j_call: TRBJ2-2
cdr3_aa: CASRRQARRTGELFF

v_call: TRBV4-1
clone_size: NA
j_call: TRBJ1-5
cdr3_aa: CASSQDMSLVFQPQHF

v_call: TRBV29-1
clone_size: once
j_call: TRBJ2-7
cdr3_aa: CSATRQGGVYEQYF

v_call: TRBV5-6
clone_size: few
j_call: TRBJ2-3
cdr3_aa: CASSWPSGSSTDTQYF

v_call: TRBV4-1
clone_size: NA
j_call: TRBJ1-4
cdr3_aa: CASSQEPTVRLFF